Shown below are 28 T cell receptor beta chains from a single sample sequenced in a study of T-cell memory formation after mild COVID-19. TCRdb re-called the 5' RACE reads through MiXCR, storing one row per CDR3 protein. The table shows roughly 130,000 distinct CDR3 sequences, with 15% to 20% occurring only once. The sample comprised PBMCs or a T cell subset sorted from them (not recorded which). These TCRs come from an adult woman who had mild COVID-19 (a few samples of this study predate the infection). Cell type and time point are not known.

The J gene is TRBJ2-7, the V gene TRBV4-2, with 7 bases lining up with TRBD2. The CDR3 covers 16 residues. J was trimmed by 0 bases and V by 4 bases; bases with no gene match: 9. The V gene's germline CDR1 is LGHNA and CDR2 YNFKEQ. Here the CDR3 reads CASSLSSGGSSYEQYF. The CDR3 region has the DNA TGTGCCAGCAGCCTTTCTAGCGGAGGAAGCTCCTACGAGCAGTACTTC.

The chain couples TRBV20-1 to TRBJ2-7, with D uncertain. The germline CDR1 and CDR2 sequences are DFQATT and SNEGSKA (reference sequence). The V gene lost 1 base and the J gene lost 6 bases, with 16 bases spanning the gap. The CDR3 runs 14 residues. CDR3 nucleotides: TGCAGTGCTAGAGCCGACCTCCCGGGCGGCGAGCAGTACTTC. Translating it yields CSARADLPGGEQYF.

The rearrangement joins TRBV4-2 to TRBJ2-7; 7 nucleotides align to TRBD2. Germline V gene lookup returns CDR1 LGHNA and CDR2 YNFKEQ. The ends lost 1 base at V and 2 bases at J; junction bases unmatched: 5. This CDR3 spans 15 amino acids. This chain's CDR3 is CASSQGTTSTYEQYF. CDR3 DNA: TGTGCCAGCAGCCAAGGTACGACTAGCACCTACGAGCAGTACTTC.

This clonotype appeared a few times. The genes are TRBV5-4 and TRBJ2-3, with 7 nucleotides matching TRBD2. The J segment lost 8 bases and the V segment lost 0 bases, leaving 3 bases of the junction unmatched. Germline V gene lookup returns CDR1 SGHNT and CDR2 YYREEE (reference sequence). There are 13 residues in the CDR3. The CDR3 protein is CASSLAGRSTQYF. As DNA, the CDR3 is TGTGCCAGCAGCTTGGCCGGGAGGAGTACGCAGTATTTT.

The chain carries TRBV12-3 or TRBV12-4 and TRBJ2-1, with 10 bases matching TRBD1. The V gene end was trimmed by 7 bases and the J gene end by 3 bases; junction bases not matched to a gene: 9. CDR3 length equals 16 residues. The CDR3 DNA reads as TGTGCCAGCACCTCTCCCGGGACAGGGGTCTACAATGAGCAGTTCTTC. Translating gives CASTSPGTGVYNEQFF.

Only a few counts were recorded for this clonotype. The chain recombines TRBV12-3 or TRBV12-4 with TRBJ1-6, with 7 nucleotides matching TRBD1. CDR3 length: 19 residues. Trimming took 6 bases from V and 0 from J; bases not matched to a gene: 14. DNA for the CDR3: TGTGCCAGCAGCCAAAAAATCGGACAGGCCAGCTCCTATAATTCACCCCTCCACTTT. Protein product: CASSQKIGQASSYNSPLHF.

This chain uses TRBV12-3 or TRBV12-4 with TRBJ1-1, with unresolved D. CDR3 length equals 14 residues. The V end lost 5 bases, the J end lost 5 bases, and 15 bases lay between the germline ends. CDR3: CASSKGLPATEAFF. CDR3 DNA: TGTGCCAGCAGTAAAGGACTCCCGGCGACTGAAGCTTTCTTT.

The chain uses TRBV12-3 or TRBV12-4 and TRBJ1-2; D is unclear. The CDR3 covers 13 residues. The V and J ends lost 1 base and 4 bases respectively, with 7 bases between them. The CDR3 loop reads CASSLGFSYGYTF. The CDR3 nucleotides read TGTGCCAGCAGTTTAGGGTTTAGCTATGGCTACACCTTC.

This clonotype was counted at least ten times. This chain joins TRBV20-1 and TRBJ2-7; TRBD1 agrees at 11 bases. The V and J ends lost 5 bases and 2 bases, in that order; junction bases with no gene match: 8. Germline CDR1 reads DFQATT; CDR2 reads SNEGSKA (reference sequence). The CDR3 consists of 15 residues. This chain's CDR3 is CSAPGTGGLAYEQYF. In nucleotides, the CDR3 is TGCAGTGCTCCCGGGACAGGGGGTTTAGCCTACGAGCAGTACTTC.

This clonotype was seen a few times. The genes are TRBV20-1 and TRBJ1-2; D might be TRBD1 (6 bases). The CDR3 loop spans 14 amino acids. V gave up 1 base and J gave up 4 bases, with 13 bases separating them. Germline CDR1 DFQATT, CDR2 SNEGSKA (reference sequence). The CDR3 region is CSARVYGGGYGYTF. In DNA, the CDR3 is TGCAGTGCTAGAGTGTACGGGGGCGGCTATGGCTACACCTTC.

This clonotype was observed a few times. J is TRBJ2-5 and V is TRBV21-1; the DNA was not compared with TRBD1, the D call given in the table. TRBV21-1 is termed a pseudogene. The CDR3 is 16 residues long. CDR3 residues: CASSKPPGQAQETQYF. The CDR3 region has the DNA TGTGCCAGCAGCAAACCCCCCGGACAGGCACAAGAGACCCAGTACTTC.

The V gene is TRBV7-3, the J gene TRBJ2-1, with D possibly matching TRBD1 (5 bases). CDR1 is SGHTA, CDR2 FQGTGA, per germline. The CDR3 spans 14 residues. The germline V and J ends were trimmed by 5 bases and 5 bases, with 13 bases remaining between them. The CDR3 spells CASSPRAVNNEQFF. The CDR3, as DNA: TGTGCCAGCAGCCCCAGGGCAGTCAACAATGAGCAGTTCTTC.

This clonotype was observed a handful of times. The CDR3 region is CASSLVEGDTQYF. Written as DNA, the CDR3 is TGTGCCAGCAGCTTGGTGGAGGGAGATACGCAGTATTTT. V gene TRBV5-6 combines with J gene TRBJ2-3; maybe TRBD2 (6 bases). The V gene's germline CDR1 is SGHDT and CDR2 YYEEEE. The V and J ends lost 0 bases and 5 bases respectively, with 7 bases between them. The CDR3 runs to 13 residues.

The chain uses TRBV4-2 and TRBJ2-1; TRBD2 matches 8 bases. The CDR3 totals 14 residues. In germline, CDR1 is LGHNA, CDR2 YNFKEQ. V shed 3 bases, J shed 13 bases, and the junction held 11 bases outside the gene matches. The CDR3: CASSQDRTTSGQFF. The CDR3 nucleotides are TGTGCCAGCAGCCAGGACCGTACCACTAGCGGACAGTTCTTC.

This clonotype occurred a few times. The chain links TRBV4-1 to TRBJ2-1, with 11 positions matching TRBD2. Germline CDR1 reads MGHRA; CDR2 reads YSYEKL. After removal of 3 bases from V and 2 bases from J, the junction contained 6 bases not matched to a gene. This CDR3 is 17 amino acids long. The CDR3 DNA reads TGCGCCAGCAGCCATGAGGGACTAGCGGTACCCTACAATGAGCAGTTCTTC. Translation gives CASSHEGLAVPYNEQFF.

This clonotype has only a few counts. This chain joins TRBV7-2 and TRBJ1-1; D gene uncertain. This CDR3 is built from 15 residues. CDR1 is SGHTA and CDR2 is FQGNSA in the germline V gene. V dropped 5 bases and J dropped 2 bases, with 15 bases sitting between them. Here the CDR3 DNA reads TGTGCCAGCAGCCCGCGACGGCAGCCAAACACTGAAGCTTTCTTT. As protein: CASSPRRQPNTEAFF.

In DNA, the CDR3 is TGCAGTGTGGGACAGGGATACAACACTGAAGCTTTCTTT. Translated, it gives CSVGQGYNTEAFF. The chain uses TRBV20-1 and TRBJ1-1, with 9 bases aligning to TRBD1. The germline V gene has CDR1 DFQATT and CDR2 SNEGSKA (reference sequence). The CDR3 has 13 amino acids. V lost 7 bases, J lost 2 bases, and 5 bases stayed unmatched.

This clonotype was found a few times. One junction end disagrees with the germline gene, perhaps due to a read error. The chain employs TRBV6-2 or TRBV6-3 and TRBJ2-7; TRBD2 might be the D (5 bases). Germline-derived CDR1 and CDR2 are MNHEY and SVGEGT. CDR3 size: 12 residues. The CDR3 DNA reads TGTGCCACCAGTAGCGTTGGTTACGAGCAGTACTTC. Amino acid sequence: CATSSVGYEQYF.

There are a few counts of this clonotype. The chain recombines TRBV5-1 with TRBJ1-1; perhaps TRBD1 as D (5 bases). The CDR3 sequence is 14 residues long. Trimming shortened V by 7 bases and J by 11 bases, and 24 bases separated the two germline ends. The germline CDR1 and CDR2 sequences are SGHRS and YFSETQ. For the CDR3, the DNA is TGCGCCAGCGCCTTCCAGGGACCTCCCGGGGAGGCTTTCTTT. Protein: CASAFQGPPGEAFF. Supplemented by reference TRBV5-1 and TRBJ1-1, the full variable domain reads KAGVTQTPRYLIKTRGQQVTLSCSPISGHRSVSWYQQTPGQGLQFLFEYFSETQRNKGNFPGRFSGRQFSNSRSEMNVSTLELGDSALYLCASAFQGPPGEAFFGQGTRLTVV.

Sample share makes this clonotype medium-sized. The chain has TRBV5-4 and TRBJ2-1; 7 nucleotides agree with TRBD2. The CDR3 runs to 15 residues. Germline V lookup: CDR1 SGHNT, CDR2 YYREEE (reference sequence). Trimming removed 5 bases from V and 3 bases from J; junction bases left unmatched: 8. For the CDR3, the DNA is TGTGCCAGCAGGCCTGGACTAGAGGTCTACAATGAGCAGTTCTTC. This gives the protein CASRPGLEVYNEQFF.

This clonotype was counted at least ten times. V usage is TRBV29-1 and J usage is TRBJ2-6, with unresolved D. This CDR3 has 14 residues. CDR1 is SQVTM, CDR2 ANQGSEA, per germline. The ends were cut back, 5 bases at V and 0 bases at J, with 8 bases in the middle. CDR3 nucleotides: TGCAGCGTTTCACTTGACTCTGGGGCCAACGTCCTGACTTTC. Its protein is CSVSLDSGANVLTF.

This clonotype has a handful of counts. The chain has TRBV3-1 and TRBJ1-1, with D uncertain. The CDR3 has 13 amino acids. Trimming took 2 bases from V and 5 from J, leaving 9 bases between them. CDR1 LGHDT and CDR2 YNNKEL come from the germline V gene (reference sequence). CDR3 DNA: TGTGCCAGCAGCCAAAACAGTGCAACTGAAGCTTTCTTT. Translation gives CASSQNSATEAFF.

In its sample, this clonotype was seen a few times. The chain combines TRBV27 with TRBJ2-1; D is unresolved. Germline V CDR1 and CDR2: MNHEY, SMNVEV (reference sequence). Trimming took off 7 bases at V and 7 bases at J, with 11 bases between the two ends. This CDR3 comprises 12 residues. The CDR3 DNA reads as TGTGCCAGCACCCTTCCGTTGAATGAGCAGTTCTTC. Its translation: CASTLPLNEQFF.

The chain couples TRBV12-3 or TRBV12-4 to TRBJ1-2, with D perhaps TRBD1 (5 bases). With 0 bases removed from V and 4 bases from J, the gap between germline ends came to 9 bases. CDR3 length: 14 residues. As DNA, the CDR3 is TGTGCCAGCAGTTTAGCTGGACATTTCTATGGCTACACCTTC. Amino acids: CASSLAGHFYGYTF.

A few counts support this clonotype. The chain recombines TRBV15 with TRBJ2-5, with D perhaps matching TRBD2 (6 bases). This CDR3 comprises 16 residues. Per the germline V gene, CDR1 is LNHNV and CDR2 is YYDKDF (reference sequence). Trimming stripped 0 bases from V and 2 bases from J, with 13 bases between. In DNA form, the CDR3 reads TGTGCCACCAGCAGAGATTCGGCTAGCGCACAAGAGACCCAGTACTTC. The encoded protein is CATSRDSASAQETQYF.

This clonotype has only a few counts. The chain recombines TRBV5-1 with TRBJ2-1; 11 positions agree with TRBD1. The CDR3 has 15 residues. Trimming took 4 bases from V and 4 from J; bases not matched to a gene: 4. Germline V CDR1 and CDR2: SGHRS, YFSETQ. The CDR3 nucleotides read TGCGCCAGCAGCAACGGACAGGGGGCGTACAATGAGCAGTTCTTC. Translating it yields CASSNGQGAYNEQFF.

The V gene is TRBV12-3 or TRBV12-4, the J gene TRBJ1-5; D is ambiguous. This CDR3 comprises 13 residues. V dropped 1 base and J dropped 5 bases, with 6 bases sitting between them. CDR3 in amino acids: CASSLGLDQPQHF. Written as DNA, the CDR3 is TGTGCCAGCAGTTTAGGTCTTGATCAGCCCCAGCATTTT.

The sample holds a few counts of this clonotype. This sequence joins TRBV12-3 or TRBV12-4 and TRBJ2-2; D call uncertain. CDR3 size: 14 residues. Trimming left V 5 bases short and J 0 bases short, with 7 bases between. The CDR3 nucleotides are TGTGCCAGCAGTCCTCCGACGAACACCGGGGAGCTGTTTTTT. Amino acids: CASSPPTNTGELFF.